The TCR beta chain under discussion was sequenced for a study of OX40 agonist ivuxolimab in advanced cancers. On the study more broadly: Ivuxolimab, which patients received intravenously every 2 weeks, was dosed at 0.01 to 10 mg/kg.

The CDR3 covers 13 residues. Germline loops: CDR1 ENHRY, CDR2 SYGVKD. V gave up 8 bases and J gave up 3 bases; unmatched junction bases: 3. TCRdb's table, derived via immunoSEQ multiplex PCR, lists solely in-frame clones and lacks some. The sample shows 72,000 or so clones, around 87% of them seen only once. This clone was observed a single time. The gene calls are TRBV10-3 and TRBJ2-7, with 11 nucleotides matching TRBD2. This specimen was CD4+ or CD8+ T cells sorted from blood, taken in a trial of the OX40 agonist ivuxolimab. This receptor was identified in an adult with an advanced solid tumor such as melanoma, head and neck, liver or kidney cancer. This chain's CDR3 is CAIAGTSGYEQYF. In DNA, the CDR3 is TGTGCCATCGCCGGGACTAGCGGCTACGAGCAGTACTTC.